Presented here are 12 T cell receptor beta chains from one specimen sequenced in a study of blood T cell repertoires in COVID-19. The data were produced by immunoSEQ multiplex PCR, yet TCRdb's version contains in-frame clones alone and is incomplete. The data contain some 94,000 clones, about 71% of them singletons. Input material: peripheral blood. Receptors were obtained from a woman in her fifties or sixties in a cohort sampled during active or convalescent COVID-19.

This sequence joins TRBV5-1 and TRBJ2-2; perhaps TRBD2 as D (5 bases). CDR3 length: 15 amino acids. Trimming took 4 bases from V and 4 from J, leaving 14 bases between them. CDR1 and CDR2 (germline): SGHRS, YFSETQ. The CDR3 DNA reads as TGCGCCAGCAGCCCTCCGACGGCGGGCACCGGGGAGCTGTTTTTT. Residues: CASSPPTAGTGELFF.

The rearrangement uses TRBV7-2 and TRBJ2-4; D might be TRBD2 (6 bases). The CDR3 has 14 amino acids. Deletions cut 1 base from V and 8 bases from J, with 12 bases between. Per the germline V gene, CDR1 is SGHTA and CDR2 is FQGNSA. Here the CDR3 DNA reads TGTGCCAGCAGCTTAGGCGGGGCGAATGACATTCAGTACTTC. Protein product: CASSLGGANDIQYF.

The V gene is TRBV7-2, the J gene TRBJ2-1; TRBD2 agrees at 8 bases. Germline loops: CDR1 SGHTA, CDR2 FQGNSA. V trimming: 5 bases; J trimming: 7 bases; junction bases outside the gene matches: 13. The CDR3 is 16 residues long. In DNA, the CDR3 is TGTGCCAGCAGCCTCCGGGGTAGCGGGGCGATAAATGAGCAGTTCTTC. Protein sequence: CASSLRGSGAINEQFF.

The chain employs TRBV19 and TRBJ2-5, with 7 positions matching TRBD1. V dropped 1 base and J dropped 5; count of bases not matched to a gene: 10. From germline, CDR1 is LNHDA and CDR2 SQIVND (reference sequence). There are 16 residues in the CDR3. CDR3 in amino acids: CASSIGLGQRRETQYF. The CDR3 nucleotides read TGTGCCAGTAGTATAGGGTTGGGACAGCGAAGGGAGACCCAGTACTTC.

The chain couples TRBV5-5 to TRBJ2-7; D perhaps matches TRBD1 (6 bases). The CDR3 runs to 14 residues. Germline V gives CDR1 SGHKS, CDR2 YYEKEE (reference sequence). The V gene lost 2 bases and the J gene lost 3 bases, with 12 bases spanning the gap. The CDR3 nucleotides read TGTGCCAGCAGCTTAACGGGACAATTCTACGAGCAGTACTTC. Protein sequence: CASSLTGQFYEQYF.

This clone was observed once. The chain couples TRBV7-8 to TRBJ2-1, with 10 bases aligning to TRBD2. There are 18 residues in the CDR3. V was pared by 0 bases and J by 7 bases, with 12 bases of the junction left unmatched. Germline assignment: CDR1 SGHVS and CDR2 FQNEAQ. The CDR3 loop reads CASSLAVETSGGANEQFF. The DNA for the CDR3 is TGTGCCAGCAGCTTAGCTGTTGAGACCAGCGGGGGGGCGAATGAGCAGTTCTTC. The variable domain in full, completed from reference TRBV7-8 and TRBJ2-1, reads GAGVSQSPRYKVAKRGQDVALRCDPISGHVSLFWYQQALGQGPEFLTYFQNEAQLDKSGLPSDRFFAERPEGSVSTLKIQRTQQEDSAVYLCASSLAVETSGGANEQFFGPGTRLTVL.

This clone was detected only a few times. The V and J genes are TRBV5-1 and TRBJ1-2, with a weak D call TRBD1 (6 bases). The germline V gene has CDR1 SGHRS and CDR2 YFSETQ. Trimming removed 8 bases at V and 4 bases at J, with 6 bases between. The CDR3 totals 10 residues. CDR3 DNA sequence: TGCGCCAGGACAGGCTATGGCTACACCTTC. This codes for CARTGYGYTF.

The CDR3 spells CASSLALAGDSYEQYF. The CDR3 DNA sequence: TGTGCCAGCAGCTTGGCCCTAGCGGGTGACTCCTACGAGCAGTACTTC. The chain carries TRBV5-6 and TRBJ2-7; 8 nucleotides line up with TRBD2. V lost 0 bases to trimming and J lost 0 bases; unmatched junction nucleotides: 5. This CDR3 spans 16 amino acids. Germline CDR1 and CDR2: SGHDT and YYEEEE.

The CDR3 reads CASRDRGNGPNEKLFF. The CDR3 DNA is TGTGCCAGCCGGGACAGGGGTAACGGACCCAATGAAAAACTGTTTTTT. J is TRBJ1-4 and V is TRBV19; 10 bases map to TRBD1. Losses at the gene ends were 9 bases for V and 5 bases for J; bases not matched to a gene: 12. Germline-derived CDR1 and CDR2 are LNHDA and SQIVND (reference sequence). There are 16 residues in the CDR3.

This clone was observed a handful of times. The chain recombines TRBV10-3 with TRBJ1-5; TRBD1 matches at 9 bases. The CDR3 loop spans 17 amino acids. The germline V gene encodes CDR1 ENHRY and CDR2 SYGVKD. Trimming took 5 bases from V and 4 from J; bases not matched to a gene: 12. CDR3 sequence (DNA): TGTGCCATCAGTCCGGACAGGGGATCTAACCCAAATCAGCCCCAGCATTTT. Protein: CAISPDRGSNPNQPQHF.

The chain couples TRBV5-8 to TRBJ1-2; D may be TRBD1 (5 bases). From germline, CDR1 is SGHTS and CDR2 YDEGEE. The CDR3 has 14 amino acids. Trimming took off 4 bases at V and 8 bases at J, with 18 bases between the two ends. CDR3 sequence: CASSPPSSRGGYTF. The CDR3 DNA reads as TGTGCCAGCAGCCCCCCTTCGTCGCGGGGCGGCTACACCTTC.

This chain uses TRBV2 with TRBJ1-4, with D hard to call. CDR3 length: 14 amino acids. Per germline, CDR1 SNHLY and CDR2 FYNNEI. V was pared by 4 bases and J by 7 bases, with 13 bases between. CDR3 sequence reads: CASSVPPTVEKLFF. CDR3 in DNA: TGTGCCAGCAGTGTTCCGCCAACGGTTGAAAAACTGTTTTTT.